This T cell receptor (beta chain) was identified in a study of blood T cell repertoires in COVID-19. This clone was detected only a few times. Per the original data handling: Estimation of nucleated cell counts was performed using reference gene primer amplification. The assay was immunoSEQ multiplex PCR, and TCRdb's table has in-frame clones only and misses some. Clonal size and the V and J genes are those of that table, whereas D and trimming came from the DNA. The table lists 250,000 to 300,000 clones, approximately 90% of them singletons. The CDR3 is made up of 14 amino acids. The V and J ends lost 4 bases and 0 bases respectively, with 10 bases between them. Germline values: CDR1 SQVTM, CDR2 ANQGSEA.

The clonotype originates from a middle-aged woman with acute COVID-19. The chain has TRBV29-1 and TRBJ1-3, with D unresolved. Sequenced: PBMCs or T cells enriched from blood (not recorded which). For the CDR3, the DNA is TGCAGCGTTGCAGGCCCAAACTCTGGAAACACCATATATTTT. Protein product: CSVAGPNSGNTIYF. Combining the CDR3 with reference TRBV29-1 and TRBJ1-3 gives the whole variable domain SAVISQKPSRDICQRGTSLTIQCQVDSQVTMMFWYRQQPGQSLTLIATANQGSEATYESGFVIDKFPISRPNLTFSTLTVSNMSPEDSSIYLCSVAGPNSGNTIYFGEGSWLTVV.